This TCR beta chain was captured in a study of vaccination and CD4 T cells after COVID-19. This clonotype was seen a handful of times. Its antigen is undetermined. Sample treatment: 10-day PBMC culture with coronavirus spike peptide pools or control peptides (ViraFEST assay). With the Oncomine TCR Beta short-read assay, DNA from cultured CD4+ T cells was sequenced. TCRdb independently ran MiXCR on the PCR reads; one entry per CDR3 protein. The table has roughly 12,000 distinct CDR3 sequences, around 76% seen once. Germline-derived CDR1 and CDR2 are DFQATT and SNEGSKA (reference sequence). There are 13 residues in the CDR3. The V end lost 5 bases, the J end lost 0 bases, and 10 bases lay between the germline ends.

The TCR originated in a human donor who received a COVID-19 vaccine. The rearrangement uses TRBV20-1 and TRBJ1-2; D is possibly TRBD1 (5 bases). The sample in question was CD4+ T cells from blood, cultured in vitro, obtained after SARS-CoV-2 vaccination. CDR3 protein: CSAQDSTNYGYTF. In DNA, the CDR3 is TGCAGTGCTCAAGACAGTACTAACTATGGCTACACCTTC.